A selection of T cell receptor beta chains follows, all from one sample in a study of vaccination and CD4 T cells after COVID-19. Antigens for these TCRs are unknown. TCRdb redid the calling of the PCR reads with MiXCR, one entry per CDR3 protein. The top ten hold about a sixth of the sample, which has 25,000 to 30,000 distinct CDR3 sequences, under 75% seen once. Sequences were derived from CD4+ T cells from blood, cultured in vitro, sampled after SARS-CoV-2 vaccination. The receptors stem from a human donor who received a COVID-19 vaccine. Both conserved end residues are part of each CDR3. The D gene is left open where the match is weak. Size tells how often a clone was seen (once, few, many) or the class of an expanded clone, and some rows leave it out.

TRBJ1-3	TRBD1	NA	TRBV6-1	CASRRTGTGNTIYF	TGTGCCAGCAGACGGACAGGGACTGGAAACACCATATATTTT
TRBJ2-7	TRBD2	once	TRBV11-2	CATGGGISSYEQYF	TGTGCCACCGGGGGGGGGATAAGCTCCTACGAGCAGTACTTC
TRBJ2-2	TRBD2	NA	TRBV24-1	CATTGGVNPTGELFF	TGTGCCACCACGGGAGGGGTCAACCCTACCGGGGAGCTGTTTTTT
TRBJ1-1	TRBD1	few	TRBV20-1	CSASPRGITEAFF	TGCAGTGCTAGCCCCAGGGGGATCACTGAAGCTTTCTTT
TRBJ1-4	TRBD1	few	TRBV7-2	CASSLGGAQGANEKLFF	TGTGCCAGCAGCTTAGGGGGAGCACAGGGGGCTAATGAAAAACTGTTTTTT
TRBJ2-5	TRBD2	NA	TRBV20-1	CSARAGSRETQYF	TGCAGTGCCAGAGCGGGGTCACGGGAGACCCAGTACTTC
TRBJ2-1	TRBD2	NA	TRBV2	CASRAPSGGYNEQFF	TGTGCCAGCAGGGCCCCTAGCGGGGGATACAATGAGCAGTTCTTC
TRBJ1-3	NA	NA	TRBV25-1	CASSGGWTGNTIYF	TGTGCCAGCAGTGGGGGGTGGACTGGAAACACCATATATTTT
TRBJ2-1	TRBD2	NA	TRBV29-1	CSVDVRLAGTYNEQFF	TGCAGCGTTGATGTAAGACTAGCGGGGACCTACAATGAGCAGTTCTTC
TRBJ1-2	NA	few	TRBV20-1	CSARDNTLRRYTF	TGCAGTGCTAGAGATAACACACTTCGGCGCTACACCTTC
TRBJ1-6	TRBD1	NA	TRBV5-8	CASSLLGTDNSPLHF	TGTGCCAGCAGCTTGTTGGGGACAGATAATTCACCCCTCCACTTT
TRBJ1-5	TRBD1	once	TRBV19	CASTQTGAPQAQHF	TGTGCCAGTACCCAGACAGGGGCTCCCCAGGCCCAGCATTTT
TRBJ2-1	NA	NA	TRBV7-3	CASSLTPGARNEQFF	TGTGCCAGCAGCTTAACCCCAGGGGCCCGCAATGAGCAGTTCTTC
TRBJ1-5	NA	NA	TRBV6-5	CASSSGTTGGNQPQHF	TGTGCCAGCAGTTCCGGGACCACCGGCGGCAATCAGCCCCAGCATTTT
TRBJ1-1	NA	NA	TRBV19	CASSMGRGLNTEAFF	TGTGCCAGTAGTATGGGACGGGGGCTGAACACTGAAGCTTTCTTT
TRBJ2-5	NA	NA	TRBV6-1	CASSHNPGETQYF	TGTGCCAGCAGTCACAACCCAGGCGAGACCCAGTACTTC
TRBJ2-7	NA	NA	TRBV7-2	CASRASARGSHEQYF	TGTGCCAGCAGGGCATCCGCCCGGGGTTCACACGAGCAGTACTTC
TRBJ1-1	TRBD1	NA	TRBV2	CASTLDRVNTEAFF	TGTGCCAGCACCCTAGACAGGGTGAACACTGAAGCTTTCTTT
TRBJ2-7	TRBD2	NA	TRBV10-3	CAISNGLAGGLASYEQYF	TGTGCCATCAGTAACGGACTAGCGGGGGGTCTTGCGTCCTACGAGCAGTACTTC
TRBJ2-3	NA	NA	TRBV2	CASSRTSSTDTQYF	TGTGCCAGCAGTCGGACATCTAGCACAGATACGCAGTATTTT
TRBJ2-3	NA	NA	TRBV10-3	CAISDLWSGDSTDTQYF	TGTGCCATCAGTGACCTCTGGAGTGGGGATAGCACAGATACGCAGTATTTT
TRBJ2-3	NA	few	TRBV7-2	CASSLDGGRGDTQYF	TGTGCCAGCAGCTTAGACGGGGGGCGAGGAGATACGCAGTATTTT
TRBJ2-6	NA	NA	TRBV23-1	CASSQGPLASQILGSGANVLTF	TGCGCCAGCAGTCAGGGGCCTCTCGCCAGCCAAATCTTAGGGTCTGGGGCCAACGTCCTGACTTTC
TRBJ2-5	TRBD2	few	TRBV5-1	CASSLSLAGGTQYF	TGCGCCAGCAGCTTGTCCCTAGCGGGCGGGACCCAGTACTTC
TRBJ2-3	TRBD2	NA	TRBV2	CASSWLAAKDTQYF	TGTGCCAGCAGCTGGCTAGCGGCAAAAGATACGCAGTATTTT
TRBJ1-3	NA	NA	TRBV7-2	CASSTSGLGGNTIYF	TGTGCCAGCAGCACGTCGGGGCTTGGAGGAAACACCATATATTTT
TRBJ1-2	TRBD1	few	TRBV20-1	CSATGGKGYGYTF	TGCAGTGCAACAGGGGGCAAGGGCTATGGCTACACCTTC
TRBJ2-3	TRBD2	NA	TRBV29-1	CSAETAGGGPQYF	TGCAGCGCCGAAACGGCGGGGGGGGGACCGCAGTATTTT
TRBJ1-4	NA	NA	TRBV19	CASSTRGGRGEKLFF	TGTGCCAGTAGTACGCGGGGGGGCCGAGGAGAAAAACTGTTTTTT
TRBJ2-5	NA	few	TRBV6-2/TRBV6-3	CASSSFQETQYF	TGTGCCAGCAGTTCCTTTCAAGAGACCCAGTACTTC
TRBJ1-5	TRBD1	few	TRBV19	CASSPDRINQPQHF	TGTGCCAGTAGTCCGGACAGGATAAATCAGCCCCAGCATTTT
TRBJ2-3	TRBD2	NA	TRBV10-3	CAISESSGGPSDTQYF	TGTGCCATCAGTGAGTCGTCGGGGGGGCCTTCAGATACGCAGTATTTT
TRBJ1-5	NA	NA	TRBV9	CASSADGHSNQPQHF	TGTGCCAGCAGCGCCGACGGACATAGCAATCAGCCCCAGCATTTT
TRBJ1-1	NA	few	TRBV19	CASTQSGPNTEAFF	TGTGCCAGTACGCAGTCGGGGCCGAACACTGAAGCTTTCTTT
TRBJ1-5	TRBD1	few	TRBV30	CAWSVRRQGEAYQPQHF	TGTGCCTGGAGTGTACGGAGACAGGGGGAGGCATATCAGCCCCAGCATTTT
TRBJ1-2	NA	NA	TRBV7-2	CASRTGGAGANVLTFGAGYGYTF	NA
TRBJ2-3	TRBD1	NA	TRBV19	CASSIGQGADTQYF	TGTGCCAGTAGTATCGGGCAGGGGGCAGATACGCAGTATTTT
TRBJ2-7	NA	NA	TRBV5-6	CASSLGLRTGGGEQYF	TGTGCCAGCAGCTTGGGGCTGAGGACAGGAGGAGGGGAGCAGTACTTC
TRBJ2-5	NA	NA	TRBV2	CASSELQETQYF	TGTGCCAGCAGTGAACTCCAAGAGACCCAGTACTTC
TRBJ2-5	TRBD2	NA	TRBV20-1	CSAQTSGGYQETQYF	TGCAGTGCTCAGACTAGCGGGGGGTACCAAGAGACCCAGTACTTC
TRBJ2-1	NA	NA	TRBV21-1	CASIPQDRVFLNEQFF	TGTGCCAGCATTCCGCAAGACAGGGTGTTTCTCAATGAGCAGTTCTTC
TRBJ2-4	TRBD1	once	TRBV7-9	CASSDGQGWDIQYF	TGTGCCAGCAGCGATGGACAGGGTTGGGACATTCAGTACTTC
TRBJ2-3	NA	NA	TRBV20-1	CSAGVIGAPSDTQYF	TGCAGTGCTGGGGTAATCGGGGCCCCCTCAGATACGCAGTATTTT
TRBJ2-7	TRBD1	NA	TRBV24-1	CATSAAGQGYEQYF	TGTGCCACCAGTGCGGCGGGACAGGGGTACGAGCAGTACTTC
TRBJ1-2	TRBD1	NA	TRBV12-3/TRBV12-4	CASRSNRGRVYGYTF	TGTGCCAGCAGATCCAACAGGGGGCGAGTCTATGGCTACACCTTC
TRBJ1-2	TRBD1	NA	TRBV9	CASSVALRGRGGYTF	TGTGCCAGCAGCGTAGCTCTCAGGGGGCGAGGTGGCTACACCTTC
TRBJ2-7	NA	NA	TRBV6-1	CASRRGRGAYEQYF	TGTGCCAGCAGAAGGGGCAGGGGAGCTTACGAGCAGTACTTC
TRBJ1-1	NA	NA	TRBV11-3	CASSEGTGQLGAFF	TGTGCCAGCAGCGAAGGTACGGGGCAACTCGGAGCTTTCTTT
TRBJ2-5	TRBD2	NA	TRBV2	CASSDPKGQGGSQETQYF	TGTGCCAGCAGTGACCCTAAGGGGCAGGGAGGGAGCCAAGAGACCCAGTACTTC
TRBJ2-7	TRBD1	NA	TRBV6-1	CASSRQGAPYEQYF	TGTGCCAGCAGCCGACAGGGGGCACCCTACGAGCAGTACTTC
TRBJ1-3	NA	NA	TRBV6-5	CASSYSSASGNTIYF	TGTGCCAGCAGTTACTCGTCGGCGTCTGGAAACACCATATATTTT
TRBJ2-2	NA	NA	TRBV7-9	CASSFGRARGTGELFF	TGTGCCAGCAGCTTCGGTCGTGCCAGGGGCACCGGGGAGCTGTTTTTT
TRBJ2-3	NA	few	TRBV25-1	CASSDHRDYTDTQYF	TGTGCCAGCAGTGACCACAGGGATTACACAGATACGCAGTATTTT
TRBJ2-5	TRBD2	NA	TRBV20-1	CSASLAGGPETQYF	TGCAGTGCTAGTCTAGCGGGGGGTCCAGAGACCCAGTACTTC
TRBJ2-7	TRBD2	NA	TRBV12-3/TRBV12-4	CASSSGLAGYEQYF	TGTGCCAGCAGCTCCGGACTAGCGGGGTACGAGCAGTACTTC
TRBJ1-2	NA	NA	TRBV20-1	CSVPRGNYGYTF	TGCAGTGTCCCCAGGGGCAACTATGGCTACACCTTC
TRBJ2-5	TRBD1	once	TRBV2	CASSRDRGEGTQYF	TGTGCCAGCAGCCGCGACAGGGGGGAAGGGACCCAGTACTTC
TRBJ1-6	TRBD1	NA	TRBV18	CASSPPTGGEDSPLHF	TGTGCCAGCTCACCACCGACAGGGGGCGAAGATTCACCCCTCCACTTT
TRBJ2-2	TRBD2	NA	TRBV7-6	CASSLGAGGTGELFF	TGTGCCAGCAGCTTGGGAGCGGGAGGGACCGGGGAGCTGTTTTTT
TRBJ2-7	TRBD2	once	TRBV12-3/TRBV12-4	CASGGLAGGYEQYF	TGTGCCAGCGGGGGACTAGCGGGGGGGTACGAGCAGTACTTC